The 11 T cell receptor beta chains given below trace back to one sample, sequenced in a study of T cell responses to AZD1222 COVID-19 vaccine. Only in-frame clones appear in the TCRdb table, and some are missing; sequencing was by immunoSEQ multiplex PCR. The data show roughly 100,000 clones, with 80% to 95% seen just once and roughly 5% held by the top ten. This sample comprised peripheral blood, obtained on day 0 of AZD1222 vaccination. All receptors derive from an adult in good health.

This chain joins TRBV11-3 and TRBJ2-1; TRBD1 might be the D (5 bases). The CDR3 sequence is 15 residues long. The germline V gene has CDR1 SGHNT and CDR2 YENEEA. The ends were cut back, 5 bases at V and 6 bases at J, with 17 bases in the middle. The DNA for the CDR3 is TGTGCCAGCAGCGCCCAGGGTCCTGATGGCAATGAGCAGTTCTTC. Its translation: CASSAQGPDGNEQFF. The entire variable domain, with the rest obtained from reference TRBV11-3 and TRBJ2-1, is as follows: EAGVVQSPRYKIIEKKQPVAFWCNPISGHNTLYWYLQNLGQGPELLIRYENEEAVDDSQLPKDRFSAERLKGVDSTLKIQPAELGDSAVYLCASSAQGPDGNEQFFGPGTRLTVL.

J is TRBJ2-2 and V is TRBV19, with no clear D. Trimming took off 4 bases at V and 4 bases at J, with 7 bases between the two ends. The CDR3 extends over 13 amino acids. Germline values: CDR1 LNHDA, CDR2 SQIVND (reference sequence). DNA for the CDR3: TGTGCCAGTAGTAGTCTCGGCACCGGGGAGCTGTTTTTT. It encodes CASSSLGTGELFF.

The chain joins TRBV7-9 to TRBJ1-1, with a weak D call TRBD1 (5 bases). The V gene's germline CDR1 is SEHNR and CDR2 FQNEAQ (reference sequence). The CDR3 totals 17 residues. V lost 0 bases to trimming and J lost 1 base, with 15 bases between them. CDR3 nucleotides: TGTGCCAGCAGCTTAGCAGGGTCCGGGACCCAGAACACTGAAGCTTTCTTT. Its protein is CASSLAGSGTQNTEAFF.

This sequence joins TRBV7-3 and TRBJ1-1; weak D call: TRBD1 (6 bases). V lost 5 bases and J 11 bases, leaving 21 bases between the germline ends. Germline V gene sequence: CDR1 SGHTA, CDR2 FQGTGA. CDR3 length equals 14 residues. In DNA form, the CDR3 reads TGTGCCAGCAGCCAACAGGGAGGGGACAAAAGGGCTTTCTTT. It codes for CASSQQGGDKRAFF.

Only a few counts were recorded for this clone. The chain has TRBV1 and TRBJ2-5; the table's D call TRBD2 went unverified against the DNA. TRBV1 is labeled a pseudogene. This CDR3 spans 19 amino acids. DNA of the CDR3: TGCACCAGCAGCCCCACCGGGACTAGCGGGCTCCCCACCCAAGAGACCCAGTACTTC. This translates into CTSSPTGTSGLPTQETQYF.

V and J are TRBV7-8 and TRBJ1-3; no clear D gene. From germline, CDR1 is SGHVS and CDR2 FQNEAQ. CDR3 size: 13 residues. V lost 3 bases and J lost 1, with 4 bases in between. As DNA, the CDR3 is TGTGCCAGCAGCTTGAATTCTGGAAACACCATATATTTT. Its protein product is CASSLNSGNTIYF.

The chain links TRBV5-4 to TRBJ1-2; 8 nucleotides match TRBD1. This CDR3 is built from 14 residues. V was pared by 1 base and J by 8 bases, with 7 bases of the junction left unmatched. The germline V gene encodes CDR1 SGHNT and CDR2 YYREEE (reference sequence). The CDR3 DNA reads TGTGCCAGCAGCTTGATGGGACAGGATGGGGGCTACACCTTC. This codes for CASSLMGQDGGYTF.

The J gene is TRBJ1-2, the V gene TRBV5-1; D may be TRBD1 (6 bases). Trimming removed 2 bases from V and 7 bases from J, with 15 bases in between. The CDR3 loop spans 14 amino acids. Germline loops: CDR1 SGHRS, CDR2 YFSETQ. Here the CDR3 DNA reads TGCGCCAGCAGCTTCTTAAACACAGGGTTTGGCTACACCTTC. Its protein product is CASSFLNTGFGYTF. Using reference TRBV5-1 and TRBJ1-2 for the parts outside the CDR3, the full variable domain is KAGVTQTPRYLIKTRGQQVTLSCSPISGHRSVSWYQQTPGQGLQFLFEYFSETQRNKGNFPGRFSGRQFSNSRSEMNVSTLELGDSALYLCASSFLNTGFGYTFGSGTRLTVV.

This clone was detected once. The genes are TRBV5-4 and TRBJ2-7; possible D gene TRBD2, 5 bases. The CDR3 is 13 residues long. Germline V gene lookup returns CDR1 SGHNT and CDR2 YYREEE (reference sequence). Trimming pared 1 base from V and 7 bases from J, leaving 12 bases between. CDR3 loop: CASSLPGFGEQYF. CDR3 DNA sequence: TGTGCCAGCAGCTTGCCGGGGTTCGGGGAGCAGTACTTC.

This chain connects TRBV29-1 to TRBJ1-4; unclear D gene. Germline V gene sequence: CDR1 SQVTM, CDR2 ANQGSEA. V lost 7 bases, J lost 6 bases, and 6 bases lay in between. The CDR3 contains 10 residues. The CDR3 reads CSGGDEKLFF. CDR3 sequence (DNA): TGCAGCGGGGGAGATGAAAAACTGTTTTTT. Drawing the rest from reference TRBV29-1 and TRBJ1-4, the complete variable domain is SAVISQKPSRDICQRGTSLTIQCQVDSQVTMMFWYRQQPGQSLTLIATANQGSEATYESGFVIDKFPISRPNLTFSTLTVSNMSPEDSSIYLCSGGDEKLFFGSGTQLSVL.

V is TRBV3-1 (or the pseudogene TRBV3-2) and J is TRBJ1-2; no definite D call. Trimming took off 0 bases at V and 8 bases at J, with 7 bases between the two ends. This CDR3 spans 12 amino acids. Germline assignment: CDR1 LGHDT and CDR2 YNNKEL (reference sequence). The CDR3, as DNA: TGTGCCAGCAGCCAAGATTTCAGCGGCTACACCTTC. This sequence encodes CASSQDFSGYTF.